This is a list of T cell receptor beta chains from one sample in a study of identical twins. TCRdb used MiXCR to reprocess the 5' RACE reads, holding one entry per CDR3 protein. The table shows about 390,000 distinct CDR3 sequences, with approximately 9.1% occurring only once. The sequenced sample consisted of naive T cells sorted from blood. Source of these receptors: a woman between 50 and 59 years old in good health. Both conserved end residues are part of each CDR3. D genes are given only for firm matches. Expanded clones get a size class; other rows say once, few or many, or leave the size out.

J: TRBJ2-1
V: TRBV5-1
size: many
D: -
DNA: TGCGCCAGCAGCCCGACCGCGACTACCCGCGGGAATGAGCAGTTCTTC
CDR3: CASSPTATTRGNEQFF

J: TRBJ1-2
V: TRBV6-2/TRBV6-3
size: few
D: -
DNA: TGTGCCAGCACCGGACAGCCGGTTTACTATGGCTACACCTTC
CDR3: CASTGQPVYYGYTF

J: TRBJ2-1
V: TRBV5-1
size: many
D: TRBD2
DNA: TGCGCCAGCAGCTCATCCGGGACTAGAGTCTTCAATGAGCAGTTCTTC
CDR3: CASSSSGTRVFNEQFF

J: TRBJ2-3
V: TRBV7-6
size: -
D: TRBD2
DNA: TGTGCCAGCAGCTTATCCGGGCTAGCGGCTGGGGATACGCAGTATTTT
CDR3: CASSLSGLAAGDTQYF

J: TRBJ2-6
V: TRBV7-9
size: few
D: TRBD1
DNA: TGTGCCAGCAGCCCCTCACGGACAGGGACCAACGTCCTGACTTTC
CDR3: CASSPSRTGTNVLTF

J: TRBJ2-7
V: TRBV2
size: -
D: TRBD1
DNA: TGTGCCAGCAATACTCGGCCGGGACAGGGGATTCGCGAGCAGTACTTC
CDR3: CASNTRPGQGIREQYF

J: TRBJ2-1
V: TRBV11-2
size: many
D: -
DNA: TGTGCCAGCAGCTTAGGATTATTTGGCGAGCAGTTCTTC
CDR3: CASSLGLFGEQFF

J: TRBJ2-2
V: TRBV12-3/TRBV12-4
size: -
D: -
DNA: TGTGCCAGCAGGGGCGGCGGTGGCACCGGGGAGCTGTTTTTT
CDR3: CASRGGGGTGELFF

J: TRBJ2-5
V: TRBV29-1
size: few
D: -
DNA: TGCAGCGTTGATGACAGAATCCAAGAGACCCAGTACTTC
CDR3: CSVDDRIQETQYF

J: TRBJ1-1
V: TRBV20-1
size: few
D: -
DNA: TGCAGTGCTAGGATGGGAAAGAACACTGAAGCTTTCTTT
CDR3: CSARMGKNTEAFF

J: TRBJ2-5
V: TRBV20-1
size: many
D: TRBD2
DNA: TGCAGTGCTGCAGGGACTAGCTCGGAGACCCAGTACTTC
CDR3: CSAAGTSSETQYF

J: TRBJ1-1
V: TRBV14
size: -
D: -
DNA: TGTGCCAGCAGCCAAGATCTGGGTGGGGGTGGCACTGAAGCTTTCTTT
CDR3: CASSQDLGGGGTEAFF

J: TRBJ2-3
V: TRBV5-1
size: -
D: TRBD2
DNA: TGCGCCAGCAGCTTGTCCCCGACTAGCGCGGTGGGAGATACGCAGTATTTT
CDR3: CASSLSPTSAVGDTQYF

J: TRBJ2-1
V: TRBV12-3/TRBV12-4
size: many
D: -
DNA: TGTGCCAGCAGTTACTTAGAGGACCGCTCCTACAATGAGCAGTTCTTC
CDR3: CASSYLEDRSYNEQFF

J: TRBJ2-1
V: TRBV7-3
size: few
D: -
DNA: TGTGCCAGCAGCTTAACTTGGTCCAGGGGATACAATGAGCAGTTCTTC
CDR3: CASSLTWSRGYNEQFF

J: TRBJ2-7
V: TRBV10-3
size: few
D: -
DNA: TGTGCCGTCTCGGGACCCAGTTACGAGCAGTACTTC
CDR3: CAVSGPSYEQYF

J: TRBJ1-1
V: TRBV5-1
size: many
D: -
DNA: TGCGCCAGCAGCTTAGAGGGGATCACTGAAGCTTTCTTT
CDR3: CASSLEGITEAFF

J: TRBJ2-1
V: TRBV11-2
size: -
D: -
DNA: TGTGCCAGCAGTATCCTGGGACAACTCAATGAGCAGTTCTTC
CDR3: CASSILGQLNEQFF

J: TRBJ2-3
V: TRBV11-2
size: -
D: TRBD2
DNA: TGTGCCAGCAGCGCGCCTGGGAGCGGGAGGTATTTT
CDR3: CASSAPGSGRYF

J: TRBJ2-3
V: TRBV6-1
size: few
D: TRBD2
DNA: TGTGCCAGCAGTGTCCTGCATAGCGGGATTAGCACAGATACGCAGTATTTT
CDR3: CASSVLHSGISTDTQYF

J: TRBJ1-2
V: TRBV5-1
size: -
D: -
DNA: TGCGCCAGCGGTACCGGGACAAACTATGGCTACACCTTC
CDR3: CASGTGTNYGYTF

J: TRBJ2-5
V: TRBV11-2
size: many
D: -
DNA: TGTGCCAGCAGCTTGGGACTGACCCAAGAGACCCAGTACTTC
CDR3: CASSLGLTQETQYF

J: TRBJ2-7
V: TRBV5-1
size: many
D: -
DNA: TGCGCCAGCAGCAGGGGACATCACGAGCAGTACTTC
CDR3: CASSRGHHEQYF

J: TRBJ2-2
V: TRBV6-2/TRBV6-3
size: many
D: -
DNA: TGTGCCAGCAAACTTGTCGCCGGGGAGCTGTTTTTT
CDR3: CASKLVAGELFF

J: TRBJ1-1
V: TRBV5-4
size: -
D: TRBD1
DNA: TGTGCCAGCAGCTTGACCGGACAGGGGACTGAAGCTTTCTTT
CDR3: CASSLTGQGTEAFF

J: TRBJ1-4
V: TRBV5-1
size: many
D: -
DNA: TGCGCCAGCAGCTTGGAAGGGCCTTGGGAAAAACTGTTTTTT
CDR3: CASSLEGPWEKLFF

J: TRBJ2-1
V: TRBV5-1
size: few
D: -
DNA: TGCGCCAGCAGCTCCGACCTTACTCAGAGGCATGAGCAGTTCTTC
CDR3: CASSSDLTQRHEQFF

J: TRBJ2-3
V: TRBV14
size: -
D: TRBD2
DNA: TGTGCCAGCAGCCAAGAACTAGCGGGAGTTGGGGATACGCAGTATTTT
CDR3: CASSQELAGVGDTQYF

J: TRBJ2-7
V: TRBV20-1
size: many
D: TRBD2
DNA: TGCAGTGCCGAGAGACTAGCGGGAGGCTACGAGCAGTACTTC
CDR3: CSAERLAGGYEQYF

J: TRBJ1-1
V: TRBV29-1
size: many
D: -
DNA: TGCAGCGTTGTCCTGTGGGTCGCTGGGATTGGGAACACTGAAGCTTTCTTT
CDR3: CSVVLWVAGIGNTEAFF

J: TRBJ2-5
V: TRBV11-1
size: -
D: TRBD2
DNA: TGTGCCAGCAGCCAGACTAGCGGGAGGGCAGAGACCCAGTACTTC
CDR3: CASSQTSGRAETQYF

J: TRBJ2-5
V: TRBV4-2
size: -
D: TRBD2
DNA: TGTGCCAGCAGCCAAGGGACTAGCGAGTTTGGGACCCAGTACTTC
CDR3: CASSQGTSEFGTQYF

J: TRBJ1-1
V: TRBV5-1
size: -
D: -
DNA: TGCGCCAGCAGCACCGCATCAGGCAGGCTGAACACTGAAGCTTTCTTT
CDR3: CASSTASGRLNTEAFF

J: TRBJ2-1
V: TRBV9
size: few
D: -
DNA: TGTGCCAGCAGCCCATCCGACCTCAATGAGCAGTTCTTC
CDR3: CASSPSDLNEQFF

J: TRBJ2-7
V: TRBV10-3
size: -
D: TRBD1
DNA: TGTGCCATCAGTGAGTCAAGGACAGGGAGCTCCTACGAGCAGTACTTC
CDR3: CAISESRTGSSYEQYF

J: TRBJ2-7
V: TRBV5-1
size: -
D: -
DNA: TGCGCCAGCAGCGACGGCGGGGCCTACGAGCAGTACTTC
CDR3: CASSDGGAYEQYF

J: TRBJ1-2
V: TRBV27
size: many
D: TRBD1
DNA: TGTGCCAGCAGTCCATCGACAGGGACGGGCTACACCTTC
CDR3: CASSPSTGTGYTF

J: TRBJ2-2
V: TRBV2
size: few
D: -
DNA: TGTGCCAGCGGCGGAGGATACACCGGGGAGCTGTTTTTT
CDR3: CASGGGYTGELFF

J: TRBJ2-1
V: TRBV4-1
size: -
D: TRBD2
DNA: TGCGCCAGCAGCCAAGGGGCGGGAGGGCCGGATGAGCCCTTCTTC
CDR3: CASSQGAGGPDEPFF

J: TRBJ2-1
V: TRBV20-1
size: few
D: TRBD1
DNA: TGCAGTGCTTTCCAGGGGGCTAACTCCTACAATGAGCAGTTCTTC
CDR3: CSAFQGANSYNEQFF

J: TRBJ2-6
V: TRBV12-3/TRBV12-4
size: few
D: -
DNA: TGCGCCAGCAGCCTAGGCTCTGGGGCCAACGTCCTGACTTTC
CDR3: CASSLGSGANVLTF

J: TRBJ2-5
V: TRBV6-5
size: few
D: -
DNA: TGTGCCAGCAGTTACCTGGGCGGGACCCAAGAGACCCAGTACTTC
CDR3: CASSYLGGTQETQYF

J: TRBJ1-1
V: TRBV5-6
size: -
D: -
DNA: TGTGCCAGCAGCCGAGGGGCCGAGAACACTGAAGCTTTCTTT
CDR3: CASSRGAENTEAFF

J: TRBJ2-7
V: TRBV4-1
size: -
D: TRBD2
DNA: TGCGCCAGCAGCCAAGTGGCTAGCGGTAGCTCCTACGAGCAGTACTTC
CDR3: CASSQVASGSSYEQYF

J: TRBJ2-1
V: TRBV7-3
size: few
D: TRBD2
DNA: TGTGCCAGCAGCTTAAACCCGTTCAGCGGGAGTCCAGGGTTCAATGAGCAGTTCTTC
CDR3: CASSLNPFSGSPGFNEQFF

J: TRBJ2-2
V: TRBV10-2
size: -
D: TRBD2
DNA: TGCGCCAGCAGTGTGGCGGGAGGGACCACCGGGGAGCTGTTTTTT
CDR3: CASSVAGGTTGELFF

J: TRBJ2-7
V: TRBV4-1
size: many
D: TRBD2
DNA: TGCGCCAGCAGCCAATTAGCGGGAGGGCCCTACGAGCAGTACTTC
CDR3: CASSQLAGGPYEQYF

J: TRBJ1-4
V: TRBV6-5
size: few
D: -
DNA: TGTGCCAGCACCGAAGGAGGGGCCCAAAAACTGTTTTTT
CDR3: CASTEGGAQKLFF

J: TRBJ1-5
V: TRBV12-3/TRBV12-4
size: many
D: -
DNA: TGTGCCAGCAGTTTATCGGGGCCGGGAGGGATTCAGCCCCAGCATTTT
CDR3: CASSLSGPGGIQPQHF

J: TRBJ1-1
V: TRBV4-1
size: -
D: -
DNA: TGCGCCAGCAGCCAAGAGTGGTTCACTGAAGCTTTCTTT
CDR3: CASSQEWFTEAFF